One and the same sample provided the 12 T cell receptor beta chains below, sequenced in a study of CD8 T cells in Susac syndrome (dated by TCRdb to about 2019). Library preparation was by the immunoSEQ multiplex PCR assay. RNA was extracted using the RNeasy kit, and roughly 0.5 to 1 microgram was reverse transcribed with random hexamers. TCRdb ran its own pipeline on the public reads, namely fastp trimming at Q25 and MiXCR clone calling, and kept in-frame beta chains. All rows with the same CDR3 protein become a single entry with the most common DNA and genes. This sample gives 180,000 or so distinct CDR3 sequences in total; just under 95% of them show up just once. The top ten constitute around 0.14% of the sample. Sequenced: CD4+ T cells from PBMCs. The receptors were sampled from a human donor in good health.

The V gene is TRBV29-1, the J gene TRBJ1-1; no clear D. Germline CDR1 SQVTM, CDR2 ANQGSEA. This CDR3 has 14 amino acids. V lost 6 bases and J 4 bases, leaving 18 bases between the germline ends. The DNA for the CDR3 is TGCAGCGTCACTACAACCGGGATGATCACTGAAGCTTTCTTT. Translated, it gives CSVTTTGMITEAFF.

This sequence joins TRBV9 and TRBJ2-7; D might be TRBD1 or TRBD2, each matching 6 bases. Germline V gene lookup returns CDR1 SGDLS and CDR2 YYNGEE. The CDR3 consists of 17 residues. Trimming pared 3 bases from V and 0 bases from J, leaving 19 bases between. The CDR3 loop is CASSGADGGRNSYEQYF. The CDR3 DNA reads TGTGCCAGCAGCGGAGCGGATGGGGGGCGGAACTCCTACGAGCAGTACTTC.

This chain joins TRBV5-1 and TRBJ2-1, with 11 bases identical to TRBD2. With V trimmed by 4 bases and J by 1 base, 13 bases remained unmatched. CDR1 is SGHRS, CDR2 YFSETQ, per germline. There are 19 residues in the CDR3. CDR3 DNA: TGCGCCAGCAGCCCACGCGGCGGACTAGCGGGCGAGTCCTACAATGAGCAGTTCTTC. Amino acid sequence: CASSPRGGLAGESYNEQFF.

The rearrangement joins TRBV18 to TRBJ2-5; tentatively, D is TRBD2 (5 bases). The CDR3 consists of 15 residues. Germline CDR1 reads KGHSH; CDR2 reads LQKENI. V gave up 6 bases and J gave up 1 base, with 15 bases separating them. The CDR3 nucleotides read TGTGCCAGCTCCCGGTCCAGCGGATCCCAAGAGACCCAGTACTTC. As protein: CASSRSSGSQETQYF. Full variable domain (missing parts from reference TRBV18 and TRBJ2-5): NAGVMQNPRHLVRRRGQEARLRCSPMKGHSHVYWYRQLPEEGLKFMVYLQKENIIDESGMPKERFSAEFPKEGPSILRIQQVVRGDSAAYFCASSRSSGSQETQYFGPGTRLLVL.

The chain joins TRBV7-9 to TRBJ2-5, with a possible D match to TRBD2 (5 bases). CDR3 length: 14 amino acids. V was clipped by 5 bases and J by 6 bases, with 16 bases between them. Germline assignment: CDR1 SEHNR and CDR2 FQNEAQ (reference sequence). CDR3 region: CASSALGSVKTQYF. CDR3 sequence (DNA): TGTGCCAGCAGCGCGCTGGGTAGCGTAAAGACCCAGTACTTC.

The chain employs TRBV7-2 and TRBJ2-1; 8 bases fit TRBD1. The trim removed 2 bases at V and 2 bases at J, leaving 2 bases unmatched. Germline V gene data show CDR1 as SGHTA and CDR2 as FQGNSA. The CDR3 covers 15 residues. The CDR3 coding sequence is TGTGCCAGCAGCTTACAGGGGGCGGCCTACAATGAGCAGTTCTTC. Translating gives CASSLQGAAYNEQFF.

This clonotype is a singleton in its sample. The CDR3 coding sequence is TGCAGTGCTAGGTCCCCGAGAGACCAAGAGACCCAGTACTTC. This codes for CSARSPRDQETQYF. The chain recombines TRBV20-1 with TRBJ2-5; D call uncertain. Germline CDR1 is DFQATT and CDR2 is SNEGSKA (reference sequence). This CDR3 is 14 amino acids long. V was clipped by 3 bases and J by 0 bases, with 11 bases between them.

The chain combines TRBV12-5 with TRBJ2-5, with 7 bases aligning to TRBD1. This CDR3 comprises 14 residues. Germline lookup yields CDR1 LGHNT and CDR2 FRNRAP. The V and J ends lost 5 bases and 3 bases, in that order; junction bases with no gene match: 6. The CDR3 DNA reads TGTGCTAGTGGTACAGGGGCGCTAGAAGAGACCCAGTACTTC. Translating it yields CASGTGALEETQYF. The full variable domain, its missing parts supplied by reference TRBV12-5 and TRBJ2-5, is DARVTQTPRHKVTEMGQEVTMRCQPILGHNTVFWYRQTMMQGLELLAYFRNRAPLDDSGMPKDRFSAEMPDATLATLKIQPSEPRDSAVYFCASGTGALEETQYFGPGTRLLVL.

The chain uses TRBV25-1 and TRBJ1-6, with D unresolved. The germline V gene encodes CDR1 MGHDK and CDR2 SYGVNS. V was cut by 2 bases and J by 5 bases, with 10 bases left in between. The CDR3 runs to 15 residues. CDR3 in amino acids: CASSEQTPDNSPLHF. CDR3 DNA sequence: TGTGCCAGCAGTGAACAAACGCCAGATAATTCACCCCTCCACTTT.

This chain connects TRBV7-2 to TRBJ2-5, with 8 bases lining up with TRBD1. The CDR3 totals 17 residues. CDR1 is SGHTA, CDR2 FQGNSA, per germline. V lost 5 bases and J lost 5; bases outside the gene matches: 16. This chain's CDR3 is CASSTQRRQGRLETQYF. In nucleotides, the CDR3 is TGTGCCAGCAGCACCCAAAGGAGACAGGGGAGGCTGGAGACCCAGTACTTC.

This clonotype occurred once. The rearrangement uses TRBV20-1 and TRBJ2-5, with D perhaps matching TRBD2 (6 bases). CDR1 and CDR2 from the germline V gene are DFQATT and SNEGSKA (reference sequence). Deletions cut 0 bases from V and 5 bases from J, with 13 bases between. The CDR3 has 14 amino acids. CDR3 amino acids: CSARDAGIGETQYF. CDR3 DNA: TGCAGTGCTAGAGACGCGGGGATCGGGGAGACCCAGTACTTC.

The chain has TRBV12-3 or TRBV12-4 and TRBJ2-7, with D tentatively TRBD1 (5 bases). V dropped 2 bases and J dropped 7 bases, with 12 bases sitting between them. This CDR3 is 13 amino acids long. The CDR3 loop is CASSLLGVGEQYF. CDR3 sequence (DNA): TGTGCCAGCAGTTTATTAGGGGTAGGAGAGCAGTACTTC.